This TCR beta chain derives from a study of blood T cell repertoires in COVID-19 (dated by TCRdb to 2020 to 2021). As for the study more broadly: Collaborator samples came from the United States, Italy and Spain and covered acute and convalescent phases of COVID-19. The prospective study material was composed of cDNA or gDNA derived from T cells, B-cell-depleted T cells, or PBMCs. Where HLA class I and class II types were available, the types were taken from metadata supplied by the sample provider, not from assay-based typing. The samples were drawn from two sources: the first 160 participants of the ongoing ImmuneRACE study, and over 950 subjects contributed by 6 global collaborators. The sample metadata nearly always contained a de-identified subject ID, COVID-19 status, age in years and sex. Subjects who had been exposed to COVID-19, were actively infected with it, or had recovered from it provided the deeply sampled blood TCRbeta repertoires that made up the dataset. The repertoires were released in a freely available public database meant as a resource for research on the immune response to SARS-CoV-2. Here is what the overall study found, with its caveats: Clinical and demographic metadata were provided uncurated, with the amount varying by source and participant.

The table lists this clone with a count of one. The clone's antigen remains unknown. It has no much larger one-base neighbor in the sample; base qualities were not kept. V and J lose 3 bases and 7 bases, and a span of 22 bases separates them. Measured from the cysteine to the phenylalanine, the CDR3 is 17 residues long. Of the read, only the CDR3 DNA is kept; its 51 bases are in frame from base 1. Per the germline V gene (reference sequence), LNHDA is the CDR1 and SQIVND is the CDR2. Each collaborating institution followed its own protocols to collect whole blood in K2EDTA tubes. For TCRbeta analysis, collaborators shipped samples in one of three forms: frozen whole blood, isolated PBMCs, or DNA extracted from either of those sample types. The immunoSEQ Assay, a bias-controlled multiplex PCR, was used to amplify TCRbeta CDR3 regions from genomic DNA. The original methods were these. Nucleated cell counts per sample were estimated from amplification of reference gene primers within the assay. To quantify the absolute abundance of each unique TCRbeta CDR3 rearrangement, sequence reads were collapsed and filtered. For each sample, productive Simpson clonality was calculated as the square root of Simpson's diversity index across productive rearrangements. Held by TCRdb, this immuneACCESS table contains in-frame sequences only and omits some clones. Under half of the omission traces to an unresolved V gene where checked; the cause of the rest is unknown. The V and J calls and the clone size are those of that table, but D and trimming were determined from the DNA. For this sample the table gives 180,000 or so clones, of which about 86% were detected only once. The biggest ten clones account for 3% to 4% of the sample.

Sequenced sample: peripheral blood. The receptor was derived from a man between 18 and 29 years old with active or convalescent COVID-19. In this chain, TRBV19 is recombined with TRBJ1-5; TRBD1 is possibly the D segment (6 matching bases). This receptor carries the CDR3 CASSISSTGLPGQPQHF. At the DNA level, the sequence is TGTGCCAGTAGTATTTCCTCTACAGGGCTCCCAGGCCAGCCCCAGCATTTT.